The 9 T cell receptor beta chains listed next were all sequenced from one sample in a study of radiotherapy plus CTLA-4 blockade in lung cancer. Only in-frame clones appear in the TCRdb table, and some are missing; sequencing was by immunoSEQ multiplex PCR. The top ten clones hold about 5% of a sample with 110,000 or so clones, 78% of them seen once. The sample was peripheral blood, taken from a patient treated with radiotherapy plus ipilimumab. These receptors all come from a human donor with non-small cell lung cancer who had a partial response to radiotherapy plus ipilimumab.

Points on this clone: This CDR3 is also generated by other DNA sequences in the sample. The chain employs TRBV19 and TRBJ1-2, with D tentatively TRBD1 (6 bases). Germline CDR1 reads LNHDA; CDR2 reads SQIVND (reference sequence). This CDR3 has 11 residues. V was trimmed by 9 bases and J by 5 bases, leaving 10 bases between them. This CDR3 is CARSGVYGYTF. The CDR3 nucleotides read TGTGCCAGGTCAGGGGTTTATGGCTACACCTTC.

The rearrangement joins TRBV2 to TRBJ1-2, with D hard to call. The ends were cut back, 11 bases at V and 6 bases at J, with 10 bases in the middle. CDR1 and CDR2 (germline): SNHLY, FYNNEI. This CDR3 comprises 10 residues. The CDR3 sequence: CAQYGDGYTF. The CDR3 bases are TGTGCCCAGTATGGAGATGGCTACACCTTC.

This clone has a single count. The CDR3 DNA reads TGCAGCGTATATGACAGGGAGAGGGCTCGTGGCTACACCTTC. Amino acids: CSVYDRERARGYTF. The chain carries TRBV29-1 and TRBJ1-2; 7 positions match TRBD1. The CDR3 length is 14 residues. Unmatched junction bases numbered 14, after V lost 6 bases and J lost 7 bases. Per germline, CDR1 SQVTM and CDR2 ANQGSEA.

This sequence joins TRBV2 and TRBJ1-5, with 7 bases lining up with TRBD1. V dropped 6 bases and J dropped 2; count of bases not matched to a gene: 7. The CDR3 spans 15 residues. Germline V gene sequence: CDR1 SNHLY, CDR2 FYNNEI. CDR3 sequence: CASREQGVRNQPQHF. Written as DNA, the CDR3 is TGTGCCAGCAGGGAGCAGGGGGTCCGCAATCAGCCCCAGCATTTT.

J is TRBJ1-2 and V is TRBV6-1; D perhaps matches TRBD1 (6 bases). Germline V CDR1 and CDR2: MNHNS, SASEGT. There are 14 residues in the CDR3. V was shortened by 11 bases and J by 4 bases, with 20 bases between the two germline ends. The CDR3 spells CACSGAGAAYGYTF. CDR3 nucleotides: TGTGCCTGCTCCGGGGCAGGGGCCGCCTATGGCTACACCTTC.

The chain joins TRBV5-1 to TRBJ2-2; 9 positions agree with TRBD1. Germline V gene lookup returns CDR1 SGHRS and CDR2 YFSETQ. The CDR3 is made up of 16 amino acids. Trimming removed 4 bases from V and 0 bases from J; junction bases left unmatched: 4. CDR3 bases: TGCGCCAGCAGCCCACAGGGGGCTTCGAACACCGGGGAGCTGTTTTTT. Translating it yields CASSPQGASNTGELFF. Full variable domain (remainder filled in from reference TRBV5-1 and TRBJ2-2): KAGVTQTPRYLIKTRGQQVTLSCSPISGHRSVSWYQQTPGQGLQFLFEYFSETQRNKGNFPGRFSGRQFSNSRSEMNVSTLELGDSALYLCASSPQGASNTGELFFGEGSRLTVL.

The sample holds many counts of this clone. The gene calls are TRBV2 and TRBJ2-2, with D tentatively TRBD1 (7 bases). The germline V and J ends were trimmed by 2 bases and 4 bases, with 14 bases remaining between them. CDR1 and CDR2 (germline): SNHLY, FYNNEI. CDR3 size: 16 residues. For the CDR3, the DNA is TGTGCCAGCAGTGAAAGGGGACAGCGGGTCACCGGGGAGCTGTTTTTT. It is translated as CASSERGQRVTGELFF.

The J gene is TRBJ2-7, the V gene TRBV6-1; D perhaps matches TRBD2 (6 bases). The CDR3 runs to 13 residues. Germline CDR1 and CDR2: MNHNS and SASEGT. V lost 10 bases and J lost 6, with 19 bases in between. CDR3 nucleotide sequence: TGTGCCACCACCCTGGAGGGGTTCGGCGAGCAGTACGTC. Amino acid sequence: CATTLEGFGEQYV.

The gene calls are TRBV7-9 and TRBJ1-6; a possible D gene is TRBD1 (6 bases). Germline lookup yields CDR1 SEHNR and CDR2 FQNEAQ (reference sequence). The CDR3 is made up of 17 amino acids. V shed 6 bases and J shed 10 bases, with 25 bases lying between them. The CDR3 DNA sequence: TGTGCCAGCAGTCTTATGGGGATTGGGGACATCGGATCACCCCTCCACTTT. It translates to CASSLMGIGDIGSPLHF.